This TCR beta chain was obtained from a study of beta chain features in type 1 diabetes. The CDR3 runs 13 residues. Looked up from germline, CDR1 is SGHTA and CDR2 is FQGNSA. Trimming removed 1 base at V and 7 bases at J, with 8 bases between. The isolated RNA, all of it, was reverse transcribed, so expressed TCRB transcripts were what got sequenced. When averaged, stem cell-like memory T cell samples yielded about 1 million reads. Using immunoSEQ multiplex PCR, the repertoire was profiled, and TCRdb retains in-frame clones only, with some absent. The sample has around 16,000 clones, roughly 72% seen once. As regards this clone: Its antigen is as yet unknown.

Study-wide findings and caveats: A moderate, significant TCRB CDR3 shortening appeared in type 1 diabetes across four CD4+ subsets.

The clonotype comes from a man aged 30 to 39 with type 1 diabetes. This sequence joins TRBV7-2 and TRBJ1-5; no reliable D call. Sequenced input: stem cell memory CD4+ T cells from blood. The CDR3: CASSLGERQPQHF. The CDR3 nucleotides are TGTGCCAGCAGCTTAGGGGAGCGGCAGCCCCAGCATTTT.